Included here is one T cell receptor beta chain sequence, with context. The antigen is not known. The data were taken from a study of T cell responses to AZD1222 COVID-19 vaccine. Sequenced by immunoSEQ multiplex PCR; TCRdb stores in-frame clones only, minus some. The table has 200,000 or so clones, roughly 92% seen once. Study findings and constraints: The study reported that nearly half of spike-specific TCRs target unmutated variant regions. There were vaccine-associated CD4 TCRs across spike, dominant at 160-218 and 743-854. White British people made up most donors, females outnumbered males, and clonal diversity was possibly underestimated.

The CDR3 is made up of 14 amino acids. Deletions cut 6 bases from V and 0 bases from J, with 9 bases between. Germline loops: CDR1 MNHEY, CDR2 SVGAGI. This material consisted of peripheral blood, taken on day 0 of AZD1222 vaccination. The source of this sequence is an adult in good health. The gene calls are TRBV6-5 and TRBJ1-3; D uncertain. The CDR3 bases are TGTGCCAGCAGCTCTGCGGGCTCTGGAAACACCATATATTTT. Translating it yields CASSSAGSGNTIYF.